These 16 T cell receptor beta chains were all obtained from the same sample, sequenced in a study of blood T cells in healthy people across ages. Next came a second PCR, run for about 6 to 11 cycles, which used a sample-barcoded 5' primer along with a J-beta primer mix. TCRdb re-analysed the 5' RACE reads in MiXCR, keeping a single row per CDR3 protein. The sample holds under 1,000,000 distinct CDR3 sequences, about 42% seen once. Material for sequencing was blood. Receptors originate from a man older than 75 in good health.

In this sample, this clonotype turned up a few times. V usage is TRBV7-3 and J usage is TRBJ1-6, with D possibly matching TRBD1 (5 bases). Germline loops: CDR1 SGHTA, CDR2 FQGTGA. With 2 bases removed from V and 5 bases from J, the gap between germline ends came to 13 bases. The CDR3 is 16 amino acids. The CDR3 DNA is TGTGCCAGCAGCTTACACTCCGGGACCCATAATTCACCCCTCCACTTT. Protein product: CASSLHSGTHNSPLHF.

This clonotype was observed once. The chain recombines TRBV24-1 with TRBJ2-1, with 8 nucleotides matching TRBD2. Germline CDR1 KGHDR, CDR2 SFDVKD. The ends lost 1 base at V and 7 bases at J; junction bases unmatched: 11. The CDR3 totals 17 residues. Here the CDR3 reads CATSDFGIAGPGNEQFF. As DNA, the CDR3 is TGTGCCACCAGTGATTTTGGTATAGCGGGGCCGGGGAATGAGCAGTTCTTC.

A word on this clonotype: With a much larger clone just one base away, this may be a read error. The CDR3 reads CASSVVGTPLQGEQYF. The CDR3 coding sequence is TGTGCCAGCAGCGTAGTTGGGACTCCTCTACAGGGTGAGCAGTACTTC. This chain uses TRBV9 with TRBJ2-5; tentatively, D is TRBD1 or TRBD2 (6 bases each). The CDR3 sequence is 16 residues long. Trimming pared 0 bases from V and 11 bases from J, leaving 23 bases between. Germline V gives CDR1 SGDLS, CDR2 YYNGEE.

The V call is TRBV12-3 or TRBV12-4, the J call TRBJ2-1; 9 nucleotides agree with TRBD1. CDR3 length equals 16 residues. Trimming cost V 1 base and J 7 bases; bases outside gene matches: 8. The CDR3 loop is CASSLVGGTGRNEQFF. CDR3 DNA sequence: TGTGCCAGCAGTTTAGTCGGCGGGACAGGGCGGAATGAGCAGTTCTTC.

As for this clonotype: This sequence is one base from a far larger clone and is likely a read error. J is TRBJ2-1 and V is TRBV7-2; D remains ambiguous. The CDR3 totals 11 residues. Looked up from germline, CDR1 is SGHTA and CDR2 is FQGNSA. CDR3 DNA sequence: TGTGCCAGCAGCCTCTACACTGAGCAGTTCTTC. Protein product: CASSLYTEQFF.

The chain recombines TRBV27 with TRBJ2-3; 8 positions agree with TRBD1. Germline V gene lookup returns CDR1 MNHEY and CDR2 SMNVEV (reference sequence). Losses at the gene ends were 5 bases for V and 5 bases for J; bases not matched to a gene: 12. The CDR3 sequence is 16 residues long. CDR3 DNA sequence: TGTGCCAGCAGTACCTCCCCAGGGGGCCGCGGAGATACGCAGTATTTT. This encodes CASSTSPGGRGDTQYF.

The genes are TRBV4-1 and TRBJ1-1; 8 nucleotides match TRBD1. The CDR3 contains 15 residues. With V trimmed by 0 bases and J by 8 bases, 8 bases remained unmatched. Germline V lookup: CDR1 MGHRA, CDR2 YSYEKL. CDR3 region: CASSQEGTGVVEAFF. DNA of the CDR3: TGCGCCAGCAGCCAAGAGGGGACAGGAGTAGTAGAAGCTTTCTTT.

This clonotype came up a few times. This chain connects TRBV7-9 to TRBJ1-4; no clear D gene. There are 14 residues in the CDR3. V lost 7 bases to trimming and J lost 3 bases, with 12 bases between them. The germline V gene has CDR1 SEHNR and CDR2 FQNEAQ (reference sequence). As DNA, the CDR3 is TGTGCCAGCAACCCCCGGGCAGCTAATGAAAAACTGTTTTTT. It is translated as CASNPRAANEKLFF.

This chain connects TRBV27 to TRBJ2-5; a weak D match, TRBD1 (6 bases). Trimming stripped 0 bases from V and 3 bases from J, with 8 bases between. The germline V gene has CDR1 MNHEY and CDR2 SMNVEV (reference sequence). The CDR3 runs to 14 residues. The CDR3 reads CASSLSGAEETQYF. The CDR3, as DNA: TGTGCCAGCAGTTTATCGGGGGCCGAAGAGACCCAGTACTTC.

This chain connects TRBV20-1 to TRBJ2-7; the D gene could be TRBD1 or TRBD2 (5 bases each). Deletions cut 4 bases from V and 1 base from J, with 11 bases between. The CDR3 extends over 13 amino acids. Germline V gene lookup returns CDR1 DFQATT and CDR2 SNEGSKA (reference sequence). DNA of the CDR3: TGCAGTGCTAAAGGGGACCTTTCCTACGAGCAGTACTTC. Residues: CSAKGDLSYEQYF.

The V gene is TRBV12-3 or TRBV12-4, the J gene TRBJ2-1; 7 bases fit TRBD2. Germline trimming cut 2 bases from V and 7 bases from J; bases unmatched to any gene: 14. The CDR3 consists of 17 residues. As DNA, the CDR3 is TGTGCCAGCAGTTTAATTCATCCTGCGGGAGTAAAAAATGAGCAGTTCTTC. It encodes CASSLIHPAGVKNEQFF.

The V call is TRBV4-1, the J call TRBJ2-5; D may be TRBD1 (7 bases). The J call is in doubt because the DNA end fits TRBJ2-7 better. The V gene's germline CDR1 is MGHRA and CDR2 YSYEKL. The CDR3 runs to 16 residues. CDR3 nucleotide sequence: TGCGCCAGCAGCCAAGAAGCGGAGGGGGCGGGATACGAGCAGTACTTC. This codes for CASSQEAEGAGYEQYF.

V usage is TRBV14 and J usage is TRBJ1-1; TRBD1 is a possible D gene (5 bases). Germline-derived CDR1 and CDR2 are SGHDN and FVKESK. The CDR3 loop spans 15 amino acids. The V gene lost 0 bases and the J gene lost 7 bases, with 15 bases spanning the gap. The CDR3 DNA sequence: TGTGCCAGCAGCCAAGACGGGGGAAGTAGTTTTGAAGCTTTCTTT. This encodes CASSQDGGSSFEAFF.

This clonotype has a handful of counts. V is TRBV29-1 and J is TRBJ2-1; 9 positions match TRBD2. Trimming took 7 bases from V and 2 from J; bases not matched to a gene: 6. Germline CDR1 SQVTM, CDR2 ANQGSEA. This CDR3 is 14 amino acids long. CDR3: CSGRQREAYNEQFF. In DNA form, the CDR3 reads TGCAGCGGTCGGCAGCGGGAGGCCTACAATGAGCAGTTCTTC.

This chain links TRBV20-1 with TRBJ1-1, with D perhaps TRBD1 (6 bases). V was pared by 6 bases and J by 1 base, with 15 bases between. The germline CDR1 and CDR2 sequences are DFQATT and SNEGSKA (reference sequence). The CDR3 spans 14 residues. The CDR3 is CSALGGGKNTEAFF. The CDR3 region has the DNA TGCAGTGCCTTGGGAGGGGGGAAGAACACTGAAGCTTTCTTT.

The chain employs TRBV20-1 and TRBJ2-3, with 8 bases aligning to TRBD2. J lost 0 bases, V lost 0 bases, and 5 bases had no gene match. This CDR3 spans 16 amino acids. Germline CDR1 DFQATT, CDR2 SNEGSKA (reference sequence). CDR3 protein: CSARDPSGGSTDTQYF. As DNA, the CDR3 is TGCAGTGCTAGAGATCCCAGCGGGGGTAGCACAGATACGCAGTATTTT.